The clone carrying this TCR beta chain was detected only a few times. Germline is not matched at one junction end, which may reflect a read error. Via MiXCR, TCRdb re-called the RT-PCR reads, giving one row per CDR3 protein. The sample consists of more than 550,000 distinct CDR3 sequences, 10% to 12% of them appearing once. This sample is part of a study of response to subunit inactivated influenza vaccine. The CDR3 runs to 14 residues. Germline V gene data show CDR1 as SGHAT and CDR2 as FQNNGV. In addition, the sample was reused for a study of T cells expressing NK-cell markers. That paper adds: A 5'RACE template switching approach incorporating UMIs was used to make TCR beta cDNA.

The chain uses TRBV11-2 and TRBJ2-3, with D possibly being TRBD1 or TRBD2 (5 bases each). The sequence was collected from a man in his forties or fifties who received an inactivated influenza vaccine. The sequences come from PBMCs from blood, collected on the day of vaccination. CDR3 nucleotides: TGTGCCAGCAGTTTAGTCGGGACCGCGGATACGCAGTATTTT. Residues: CASSLVGTADTQYF.